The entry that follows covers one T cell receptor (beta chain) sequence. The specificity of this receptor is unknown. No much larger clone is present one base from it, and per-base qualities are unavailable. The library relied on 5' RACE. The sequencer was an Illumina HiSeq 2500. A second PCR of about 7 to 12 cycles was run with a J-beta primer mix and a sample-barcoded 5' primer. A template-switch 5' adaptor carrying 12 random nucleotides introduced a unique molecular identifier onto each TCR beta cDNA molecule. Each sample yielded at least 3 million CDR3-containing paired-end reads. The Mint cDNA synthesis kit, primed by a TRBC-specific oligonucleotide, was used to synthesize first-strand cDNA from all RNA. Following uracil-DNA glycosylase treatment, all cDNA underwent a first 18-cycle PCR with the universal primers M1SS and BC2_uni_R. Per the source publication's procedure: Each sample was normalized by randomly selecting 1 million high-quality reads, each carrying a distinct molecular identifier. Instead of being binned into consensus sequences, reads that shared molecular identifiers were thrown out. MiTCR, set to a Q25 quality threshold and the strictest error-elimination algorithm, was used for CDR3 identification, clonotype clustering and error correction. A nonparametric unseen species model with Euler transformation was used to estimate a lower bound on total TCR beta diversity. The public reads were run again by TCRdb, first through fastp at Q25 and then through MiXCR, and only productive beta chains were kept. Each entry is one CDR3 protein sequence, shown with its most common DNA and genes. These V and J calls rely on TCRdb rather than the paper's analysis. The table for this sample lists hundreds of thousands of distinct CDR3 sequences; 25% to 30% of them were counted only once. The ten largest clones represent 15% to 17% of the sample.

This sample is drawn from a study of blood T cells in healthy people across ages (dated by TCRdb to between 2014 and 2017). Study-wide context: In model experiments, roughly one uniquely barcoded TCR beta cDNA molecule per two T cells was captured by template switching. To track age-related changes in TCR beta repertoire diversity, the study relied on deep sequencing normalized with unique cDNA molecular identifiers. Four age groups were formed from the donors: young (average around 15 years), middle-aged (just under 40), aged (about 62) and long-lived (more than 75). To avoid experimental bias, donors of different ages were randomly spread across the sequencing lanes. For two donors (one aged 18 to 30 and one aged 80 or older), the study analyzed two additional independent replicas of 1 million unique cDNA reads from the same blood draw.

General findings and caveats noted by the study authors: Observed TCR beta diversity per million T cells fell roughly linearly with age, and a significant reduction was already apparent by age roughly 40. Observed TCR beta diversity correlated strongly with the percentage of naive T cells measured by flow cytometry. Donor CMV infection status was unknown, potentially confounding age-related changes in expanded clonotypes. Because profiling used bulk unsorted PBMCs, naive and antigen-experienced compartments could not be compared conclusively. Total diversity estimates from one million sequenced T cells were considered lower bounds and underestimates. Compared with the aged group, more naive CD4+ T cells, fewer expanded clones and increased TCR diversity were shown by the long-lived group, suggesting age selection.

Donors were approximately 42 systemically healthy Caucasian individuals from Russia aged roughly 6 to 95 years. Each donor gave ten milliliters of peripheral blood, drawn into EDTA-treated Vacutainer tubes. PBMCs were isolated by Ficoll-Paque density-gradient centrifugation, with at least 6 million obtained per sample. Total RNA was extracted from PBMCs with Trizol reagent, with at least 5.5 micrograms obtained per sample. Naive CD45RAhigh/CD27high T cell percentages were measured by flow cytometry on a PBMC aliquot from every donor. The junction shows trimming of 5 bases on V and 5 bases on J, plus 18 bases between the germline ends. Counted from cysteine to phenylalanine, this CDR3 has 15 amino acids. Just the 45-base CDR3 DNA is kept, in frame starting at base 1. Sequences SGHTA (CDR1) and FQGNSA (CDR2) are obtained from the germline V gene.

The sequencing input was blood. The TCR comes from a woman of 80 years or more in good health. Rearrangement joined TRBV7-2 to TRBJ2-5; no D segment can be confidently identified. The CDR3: CASSPDLGRWETQYF. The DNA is TGTGCCAGCAGCCCGGACCTAGGACGGTGGGAGACCCAGTACTTC.